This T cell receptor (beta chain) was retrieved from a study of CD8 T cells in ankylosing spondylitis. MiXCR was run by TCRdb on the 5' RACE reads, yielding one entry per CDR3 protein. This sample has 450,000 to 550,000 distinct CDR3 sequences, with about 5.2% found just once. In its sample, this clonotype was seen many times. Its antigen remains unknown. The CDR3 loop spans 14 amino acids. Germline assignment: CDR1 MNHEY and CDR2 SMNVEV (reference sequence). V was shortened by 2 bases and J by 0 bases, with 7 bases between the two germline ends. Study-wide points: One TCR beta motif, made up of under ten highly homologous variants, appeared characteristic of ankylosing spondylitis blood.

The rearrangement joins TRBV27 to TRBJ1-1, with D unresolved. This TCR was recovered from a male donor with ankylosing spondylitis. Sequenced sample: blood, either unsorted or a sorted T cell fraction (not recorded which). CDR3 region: CASSLQPMNTEAFF. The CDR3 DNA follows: TGTGCCAGCAGTTTACAGCCCATGAACACTGAAGCTTTCTTT.